These 14 T cell receptor beta chains were sequenced from one sample in a study of cytomegalovirus exposure and HLA in healthy donors. The PCR used 60 Vbeta and 13 Jbeta primers. TCRdb keeps only in-frame clones here, not all; method: immunoSEQ multiplex PCR. The sample lists 200,000 or so clones; roughly 80% were seen once. Sequenced: PBMCs. The receptors derive from a male donor in good health and CMV-seronegative.

This clone was seen a few times. This rearrangement joins TRBV7-3 to TRBJ2-3, with D tentatively TRBD2 (5 bases). This CDR3 is 17 amino acids long. V lost 1 base and J 0 bases, leaving 14 bases between the germline ends. In germline, CDR1 is SGHTA, CDR2 FQGTGA. The CDR3 sequence: CASSLKGDGISTDTQYF. CDR3 bases: TGTGCCAGCAGCTTAAAGGGTGACGGGATTAGCACAGATACGCAGTATTTT.

The rearrangement joins TRBV4-1 to TRBJ1-4; D remains unclear. The CDR3 spans 14 residues. V was clipped by 1 base and J by 8 bases, with 11 bases between them. Germline V gene sequence: CDR1 MGHRA, CDR2 YSYEKL. CDR3 in amino acids: CASSQAAIVEKLFF. The CDR3 nucleotides are TGCGCCAGCAGCCAAGCTGCGATTGTAGAAAAACTGTTTTTT.

This chain links TRBV5-1 with TRBJ2-5; the D is unclear. The CDR3 extends over 15 amino acids. Looked up from germline, CDR1 is SGHRS and CDR2 is YFSETQ. Trimming removed 0 bases at V and 1 base at J, with 10 bases between. The CDR3 loop is CASSLVVTGQETQYF. In nucleotides, the CDR3 is TGCGCCAGCAGCTTGGTCGTAACGGGCCAAGAGACCCAGTACTTC.

In DNA, the CDR3 is TGTGCCAGCAGGCCGACTAGCGGGAGGGCAGGTGAGCAGTTCTTC. It codes for CASRPTSGRAGEQFF. The V gene is TRBV2, the J gene TRBJ2-1; TRBD2 matches at 14 bases. Germline values: CDR1 SNHLY, CDR2 FYNNEI. Trimming cost V 6 bases and J 9 bases; bases outside gene matches: 7. CDR3 length equals 15 residues.

This clone was seen a single time. This chain uses TRBV5-1 with TRBJ2-2, with 9 bases fitting TRBD2. The CDR3 is 18 amino acids. V trimming: 4 bases; J trimming: 3 bases; junction bases outside the gene matches: 13. From germline, CDR1 is SGHRS and CDR2 YFSETQ. This CDR3 is CASSQTSGGGGYTGELFF. The DNA of the CDR3 is TGCGCCAGCAGCCAGACTAGCGGAGGCGGGGGGTACACCGGGGAGCTGTTTTTT.

The chain uses TRBV5-1 and TRBJ2-7; D unclear. The V end lost 0 bases, the J end lost 1 base, and 8 bases lay between the germline ends. Germline loops: CDR1 SGHRS, CDR2 YFSETQ. The CDR3 runs 14 residues. DNA for the CDR3: TGCGCCAGCAGCTTGGGACTCGCGTCCTACGAGCAGTACTTC. Its translation: CASSLGLASYEQYF.

The table lists this clone with a few counts. The chain joins TRBV6-5 to TRBJ2-7, with 9 bases that match TRBD1. The CDR3 covers 14 residues. Germline CDR1 MNHEY, CDR2 SVGAGI. J was trimmed by 2 bases and V by 6 bases; bases with no gene match: 5. CDR3 sequence: CASRPGQGPYEQYF. Written as DNA, the CDR3 is TGTGCCAGCAGGCCGGGACAGGGTCCCTACGAGCAGTACTTC.

The chain carries TRBV30 and TRBJ1-2; D gene uncertain. CDR3 length equals 13 residues. Germline CDR1 reads GTSNPN; CDR2 reads SVGIG (reference sequence). With 3 bases removed from V and 3 bases from J, the gap between germline ends came to 11 bases. The chain's CDR3 is CAWSFRGYYGYTF. The CDR3 nucleotides read TGTGCCTGGAGCTTTCGAGGTTACTATGGCTACACCTTC. The full variable domain, its missing parts supplied by reference TRBV30 and TRBJ1-2, is SQTIHQWPATLVQPVGSPLSLECTVEGTSNPNLYWYRQAAGRGLQLLFYSVGIGQISSEVPQNLSASRPQDRQFILSSKKLLLSDSGFYLCAWSFRGYYGYTFGSGTRLTVV.

A note on this clone: The junction departs from germline at one end; a sequencing error may be responsible. The chain links TRBV7-6 to TRBJ2-6; no clear D gene. The germline CDR1 and CDR2 sequences are SGHVS and FNYEAQ. CDR3 length equals 15 residues. The CDR3 coding sequence is TGTGCCAGCAGCTTATCGGATTCCTGGGCCAACGTCCTGGCTTTC. The encoded protein is CASSLSDSWANVLAF.

The J gene is TRBJ2-7, the V gene TRBV6-6; TRBD2 matches 8 bases. The germline gives CDR1 MNHNY, CDR2 SVGAGI (reference sequence). V trimming: 6 bases; J trimming: 0 bases; junction bases outside the gene matches: 4. The CDR3 has 14 amino acids. This chain's CDR3 is CASRPSGGSYEQYF. For the CDR3, the DNA is TGTGCCAGCAGACCAAGCGGGGGCTCCTACGAGCAGTACTTC.

This clone was picked up a small number of times. V and J are TRBV6-5 and TRBJ2-7, with D uncertain. Trimming removed 7 bases at V and 2 bases at J, with 9 bases between. This CDR3 contains 12 residues. CDR1 is MNHEY and CDR2 is SVGAGI in the germline V gene. The CDR3 coding sequence is TGTGCCAGCAAGTCAACTACCTACGAGCAGTACTTC. The encoded protein is CASKSTTYEQYF.

V usage is TRBV11-2 and J usage is TRBJ1-2, with TRBD1 matching 9 bases. The CDR3 has 13 residues. CDR1 and CDR2 from the germline V gene are SGHAT and FQNNGV. V dropped 5 bases and J dropped 8; count of bases not matched to a gene: 6. CDR3 coding DNA: TGTGCCAGCAGCCCGGACAGGGGTAGGGGCTACACCTTC. Encoded protein: CASSPDRGRGYTF.

This clone was seen a few times. The gene calls are TRBV2 and TRBJ2-3; TRBD2 aligns across 7 bases. The germline CDR1 and CDR2 sequences are SNHLY and FYNNEI. The CDR3 is 18 amino acids. V shed 3 bases and J 3 bases; nucleotides not matched to a gene: 15. In nucleotides, the CDR3 is TGTGCCAGCAGTGAGGGGGTAAGGGCGGGAGAATGGACAGATACGCAGTATTTT. Amino acid sequence: CASSEGVRAGEWTDTQYF. Full variable domain (outside the CDR3, taken from reference TRBV2 and TRBJ2-3): EPEVTQTPSHQVTQMGQEVILRCVPISNHLYFYWYRQILGQKVEFLVSFYNNEISEKSEIFDDQFSVERPDGSNFTLKIRSTKLEDSAMYFCASSEGVRAGEWTDTQYFGPGTRLTVL.

The chain has TRBV5-6 and TRBJ2-5, with D possibly TRBD1 on 6 matching bases. Deletions cut 0 bases from V and 2 bases from J, with 14 bases between. The length of the CDR3 is 16 residues. CDR1 is SGHDT, CDR2 YYEEEE, per germline. The DNA for the CDR3 is TGTGCCAGCAGCTTGGTATTCCGGGACAAACAAGAGACCCAGTACTTC. Translated: CASSLVFRDKQETQYF. The complete variable domain, with remaining parts taken from reference TRBV5-6 and TRBJ2-5, reads DAGVTQSPTHLIKTRGQQVTLRCSPKSGHDTVSWYQQALGQGPQFIFQYYEEEERQRGNFPDRFSGHQFPNYSSELNVNALLLGDSALYLCASSLVFRDKQETQYFGPGTRLLVL.